Presented here are 26 T cell receptor beta chains from one specimen sequenced in a study of blood T cell repertoires in COVID-19. The assay was immunoSEQ multiplex PCR, and TCRdb's table has in-frame clones only and misses some. Found here are about 180,000 clones, more than 80% of them singletons; the top ten hold roughly 7%. Sequencing was done on a sample of peripheral blood. These receptors were collected from a human donor in a cohort sampled during active COVID-19.

On this clone: The identical CDR3 is also encoded by other nucleotide sequences in the sample. The rearrangement links TRBV6-5 to TRBJ1-1; D perhaps matches TRBD1 (5 bases). V was pared by 4 bases and J by 3 bases, with 9 bases between. Germline V lookup: CDR1 MNHEY, CDR2 SVGAGI. The CDR3 extends over 13 amino acids. The CDR3 is CASSSQGYTEAFF. CDR3 nucleotides: TGTGCCAGCAGTTCCCAGGGTTACACTGAAGCTTTCTTT.

V is TRBV11-1 and J is TRBJ2-2, with 7 bases identical to TRBD1. Per germline, CDR1 SGHAT and CDR2 FQDESV (reference sequence). The CDR3 sequence is 16 residues long. The ends lost 6 bases at V and 12 bases at J; junction bases unmatched: 19. In DNA form, the CDR3 reads TGTGCCAGCAGAGCCTGGGACAGCGCAGGACCGGCTAAGCTGTTTTTT. Its protein is CASRAWDSAGPAKLFF.

This clone was recorded only once. This rearrangement joins TRBV10-3 to TRBJ2-3, with 15 nucleotides matching TRBD2. The CDR3 is 18 amino acids. CDR1 and CDR2 (germline): ENHRY, SYGVKD. The V segment lost 3 bases and the J segment 2 bases; nucleotides outside the gene matches: 6. The CDR3 protein is CAISDPGTSGGNTDTQYF. DNA for the CDR3: TGTGCCATCAGTGACCCCGGGACTAGCGGGGGGAACACAGATACGCAGTATTTT.

The CDR3: CASSSRQGGEKLFF. CDR3 in DNA: TGTGCCAGTAGTTCTCGACAGGGGGGAGAAAAACTGTTTTTT. The V and J genes are TRBV19 and TRBJ1-4, with 9 bases aligning to TRBD1. The junction had 6 bases not matched to a gene; V was cut back by 5 bases and J by 8 bases. The CDR3 extends over 14 amino acids. Germline V gene data show CDR1 as LNHDA and CDR2 as SQIVND (reference sequence).

The chain has TRBV4-2 and TRBJ2-3, with 10 bases identical to TRBD2. Trimming took 0 bases from V and 3 from J; bases not matched to a gene: 9. This CDR3 has 18 residues. Germline V gene data show CDR1 as LGHNA and CDR2 as YNFKEQ. CDR3 in DNA: TGTGCCAGCAGCCAAGATCCGCGGAGCGGGGGGGCGACAGATACGCAGTATTTT. Translating gives CASSQDPRSGGATDTQYF.

J is TRBJ2-6 and V is TRBV12-5; D possibly corresponds to TRBD2 (6 bases). CDR3 length: 17 residues. V was cut by 7 bases and J by 0 bases, with 16 bases left in between. From germline, CDR1 is LGHNT and CDR2 FRNRAP. CDR3 amino acids: CASAFWDGGSGANVLTF. CDR3 sequence (DNA): TGTGCTAGTGCCTTTTGGGACGGGGGCTCTGGGGCCAACGTCCTGACTTTC.

The V call is TRBV6-6, the J call TRBJ2-6; possibly TRBD2 for D (5 bases). The germline gives CDR1 MNHNY, CDR2 SVGAGI (reference sequence). The CDR3 totals 15 residues. V was trimmed by 8 bases and J by 2 bases, leaving 13 bases between them. CDR3 protein: CASGTRGTGANVLTF. Here the CDR3 DNA reads TGTGCCAGCGGTACCCGGGGAACTGGGGCCAACGTCCTGACTTTC.

V is TRBV3-1 (or the pseudogene TRBV3-2) and J is TRBJ2-7; 7 bases agree with TRBD1. Per the germline V gene, CDR1 is LGHDT and CDR2 is YNNKEL (reference sequence). This CDR3 is 16 amino acids long. Losses at the gene ends were 4 bases for V and 0 bases for J; bases not matched to a gene: 9. CDR3 DNA sequence: TGTGCCAGCAGCCTTATACCGGGACAGACCTCCTACGAGCAGTACTTC. Translation gives CASSLIPGQTSYEQYF.

The chain joins TRBV5-6 to TRBJ1-2; the D gene is possibly TRBD1 (5 bases). The V end lost 4 bases, the J end lost 8 bases, and 15 bases lay between the germline ends. The CDR3 is 13 amino acids. The germline V gene encodes CDR1 SGHDT and CDR2 YYEEEE. This CDR3 is CASSRQSIRGYTF. The CDR3 DNA reads as TGTGCCAGCAGCCGACAGTCGATTAGGGGCTACACCTTC. The full variable domain, with the rest looked up from reference TRBV5-6 and TRBJ1-2, is DAGVTQSPTHLIKTRGQQVTLRCSPKSGHDTVSWYQQALGQGPQFIFQYYEEEERQRGNFPDRFSGHQFPNYSSELNVNALLLGDSALYLCASSRQSIRGYTFGSGTRLTVV.

The chain employs TRBV6-5 and TRBJ1-5; 7 bases agree with TRBD1. CDR1 and CDR2 (germline): MNHEY, SVGAGI. The CDR3 totals 15 residues. The V and J ends lost 6 bases and 0 bases, in that order; junction bases with no gene match: 5. The CDR3 sequence: CASSRQGYSNQPQHF. DNA for the CDR3: TGTGCCAGCAGCCGACAGGGCTATAGCAATCAGCCCCAGCATTTT.

The rearrangement uses TRBV14 and TRBJ2-1; TRBD1 aligns across 12 bases. The CDR3 consists of 15 residues. Germline CDR1 SGHDN, CDR2 FVKESK. The V segment lost 3 bases and the J segment 9 bases; nucleotides outside the gene matches: 6. CDR3: CASSQGQGAVGEQFF. CDR3 nucleotides: TGTGCCAGCAGCCAGGGACAGGGGGCGGTAGGTGAGCAGTTCTTC.

This clone was seen only a few times. The V call is TRBV7-9, the J call TRBJ1-1; D not resolved. Germline V lookup: CDR1 SEHNR, CDR2 FQNEAQ (reference sequence). The CDR3 runs 13 residues. Trimming cost V 2 bases and J 1 base, with 5 bases left between them. The CDR3 is CASSLQANTEAFF. CDR3 nucleotides: TGTGCCAGCAGCTTACAGGCGAACACTGAAGCTTTCTTT.

Here the CDR3 DNA reads TGTGCCAGCAGTGAAGCTAGGGGAACTGAAGCTTTCTTT. Protein: CASSEARGTEAFF. The genes are TRBV6-1 and TRBJ1-1, with D possibly TRBD1 on 5 matching bases. V was pared by 0 bases and J by 5 bases, with 7 bases between. Per the germline V gene, CDR1 is MNHNS and CDR2 is SASEGT. The CDR3 contains 13 residues.

This chain joins TRBV11-2 and TRBJ1-2; a weak D match, TRBD1 (6 bases). Trimming shortened V by 2 bases and J by 3 bases, and 10 bases separated the two germline ends. Per germline, CDR1 SGHAT and CDR2 FQNNGV. The CDR3 sequence is 14 residues long. In DNA form, the CDR3 reads TGTGCCAGCAGCTTAACAGGGTGGGACTATGGCTACACCTTC. Encoded protein: CASSLTGWDYGYTF.

This chain joins TRBV5-1 and TRBJ2-4; 7 bases are a match to TRBD1. The length of the CDR3 is 15 residues. Unmatched junction bases numbered 7, after V lost 0 bases and J lost 7 bases. The germline V gene encodes CDR1 SGHRS and CDR2 YFSETQ. The CDR3 is CASSLAQGDRNIQYF. The CDR3 nucleotides are TGCGCCAGCAGCTTGGCCCAGGGGGATCGGAACATTCAGTACTTC.

In the case of this clone: Other DNA sequences in this specimen translate into the identical CDR3. The CDR3 sequence: CASSLGQGRGYTF. The CDR3 DNA is TGCGCCAGCAGCTTGGGACAGGGGCGAGGCTACACCTTC. The J gene is TRBJ1-2, the V gene TRBV5-1, with 8 bases fitting TRBD1. CDR1 SGHRS and CDR2 YFSETQ come from the germline V gene. With V trimmed by 0 bases and J by 8 bases, 3 bases remained unmatched. This CDR3 contains 13 residues.

This chain links TRBV3-1 (or the pseudogene TRBV3-2) with TRBJ1-2; 8 nucleotides agree with TRBD1. The trim removed 3 bases at V and 1 base at J, leaving 1 base unmatched. Germline CDR1 LGHDT, CDR2 YNNKEL (reference sequence). This CDR3 is 14 amino acids long. The CDR3 region is CASSQDRDNYGYTF. Written as DNA, the CDR3 is TGTGCCAGCAGCCAGGACAGGGATAACTATGGCTACACCTTC.

This clone appeared a single time. The CDR3 sequence: CASSRVDSLNQPQHF. The CDR3 coding sequence is TGTGCCAGTAGTAGGGTCGACAGTCTCAATCAGCCCCAGCATTTT. The chain carries TRBV19 and TRBJ1-5; the D gene is possibly TRBD1 (5 bases). The V gene lost 4 bases and the J gene lost 3 bases, with 13 bases spanning the gap. Germline-derived CDR1 and CDR2 are LNHDA and SQIVND (reference sequence). The CDR3 consists of 15 residues.

This chain uses TRBV5-4 with TRBJ1-1; TRBD1 agrees at 7 bases. This CDR3 is 14 amino acids long. In germline, CDR1 is SGHNT, CDR2 YYREEE (reference sequence). V shed 1 base, J shed 0 bases, and the junction held 0 bases outside the gene matches. CDR3 sequence (DNA): TGTGCCAGCAGCTTGCAGGGGGTGAACACTGAAGCTTTCTTT. Amino acids: CASSLQGVNTEAFF.

The chain carries TRBV23-1 and TRBJ1-2, with no clear D. TRBV23-1 has ORF status, its function being uncertain. There are 17 residues in the CDR3. V lost 0 bases, J lost 8 bases, and 22 bases lay in between. The CDR3 region is CASSQSLNVDGVWGYTF. DNA for the CDR3: TGCGCCAGCAGTCAATCACTTAACGTCGACGGAGTATGGGGCTACACCTTC.

The chain has TRBV30 and TRBJ2-7; TRBD1 might be the D (5 bases). The CDR3 is made up of 16 amino acids. V was pared by 4 bases and J by 7 bases, with 26 bases between. Germline CDR1 is GTSNPN and CDR2 is SVGIG (reference sequence). CDR3 region: CAWMGTGRSRQGEQYF. Written as DNA, the CDR3 is TGTGCCTGGATGGGAACCGGACGCTCCCGCCAGGGAGAGCAGTACTTC.

In nucleotides, the CDR3 is TGCGCCAGCAGTGAGTCGAGGGCTAGCGGAGCCTACGAGCAGTACTTC. Its translation: CASSESRASGAYEQYF. The gene calls are TRBV10-1 and TRBJ2-7, with 7 nucleotides matching TRBD2. The CDR3 runs to 16 residues. Per germline, CDR1 WNHNN and CDR2 SYGVQD (reference sequence). Trimming cost V 0 bases and J 2 bases; bases outside gene matches: 7.

V and J are TRBV27 and TRBJ1-6; no clear D gene. This CDR3 spans 14 amino acids. Trimming removed 8 bases from V and 9 bases from J, with 17 bases in between. CDR1 is MNHEY, CDR2 SMNVEV, per germline (reference sequence). CDR3 protein: CASGETIAISPLHF. The CDR3 DNA sequence: TGTGCCAGCGGGGAGACGATAGCCATTTCACCCCTCCACTTT.

V usage is TRBV10-3 and J usage is TRBJ2-5; 8 positions agree with TRBD2. Germline V gives CDR1 ENHRY, CDR2 SYGVKD. The CDR3 has 16 amino acids. The V gene end was trimmed by 1 base and the J gene end by 1 base; junction bases not matched to a gene: 5. The CDR3 here is CAISEFRGGTQETQYF. The CDR3 bases are TGTGCCATCAGTGAGTTTCGCGGGGGGACCCAAGAGACCCAGTACTTC.

As regards this clone: One end of the junction does not line up with germline, which may come from a read error. The chain employs TRBV15 and TRBJ1-6; no firm D call. This CDR3 is 12 amino acids long. Per germline, CDR1 LNHNV and CDR2 YYDKDF (reference sequence). CDR3 in amino acids: CATSREGPGKDF. The CDR3 bases are TGTGCCACCAGCAGAGAAGGTCCGGGGAAAGACTTT.

This clone has a handful of counts. The V and J genes are TRBV4-1 and TRBJ2-7; D is perhaps TRBD1 (6 bases). V lost 0 bases and J lost 3, with 15 bases in between. The CDR3 has 16 residues. Germline assignment: CDR1 MGHRA and CDR2 YSYEKL. CDR3 sequence reads: CASSQDRLSRGYEQYF. The CDR3 nucleotides are TGCGCCAGCAGCCAAGATCGGTTGTCCAGGGGCTACGAGCAGTACTTC.